These T cell receptor beta chains were read from a single sample in a study of T cell repertoires in cytomegalovirus infection. MiXCR, applied by TCRdb to the reads, yields one record per CDR3 protein. The sample consists of about 300,000 distinct CDR3 sequences, roughly 9.3% of them appearing once. Material: PBMCs. The receptors here all came from a human donor in good health (CMV status not recorded). Some clones in this sample may be carry-over from other donors' samples. Each CDR3 is given with its conserved first and last residue. D genes are given only for firm matches. The listing skips clone size in some rows; elsewhere it reads once, few, many or a size class.

j_call: TRBJ2-2; v_call: TRBV6-1; d_call: -; clone_size: many; cdr3_nt: TGTGCCAGCAGACGGGACTTCAACACCGGGGAGCTGTTTTTT; cdr3_aa: CASRRDFNTGELFF
j_call: TRBJ1-3; v_call: TRBV28; d_call: -; clone_size: -; cdr3_nt: TGTGCCAGCAGTTTTTACCACGCCGGCGCGATGCCCTCTGGAAACACCATATATTTT; cdr3_aa: CASSFYHAGAMPSGNTIYF
j_call: TRBJ1-1; v_call: TRBV4-1; d_call: TRBD1; clone_size: many; cdr3_nt: TGCGCCAGCAGCCACGACAGGGAAGACACTGAAGCTTTCTTT; cdr3_aa: CASSHDREDTEAFF
j_call: TRBJ1-5; v_call: TRBV10-3; d_call: -; clone_size: -; cdr3_nt: TGTGCCATCAGTGAGTCGATGGCGGATCAGCCCCAGCATTTT; cdr3_aa: CAISESMADQPQHF
j_call: TRBJ2-5; v_call: TRBV5-5; d_call: -; clone_size: many; cdr3_nt: TGTGCCAGCAGCTTCCCAGGGGAAGAGACCCAGTACTTC; cdr3_aa: CASSFPGEETQYF
j_call: TRBJ2-2; v_call: TRBV11-2; d_call: -; clone_size: few; cdr3_nt: TGTGCCAGCAGCACCCGACCTTACACCGGGGAGCTGTTTTTT; cdr3_aa: CASSTRPYTGELFF
j_call: TRBJ1-6; v_call: TRBV18; d_call: TRBD1; clone_size: -; cdr3_nt: TGTGCCAGCTCACGCGGGACAGCAAATAATTCACCCCTCCACTTT; cdr3_aa: CASSRGTANNSPLHF
j_call: TRBJ2-3; v_call: TRBV6-2/TRBV6-3; d_call: TRBD2; clone_size: -; cdr3_nt: TGTGCCAGCAGTTACCCTTACTGGGCTAGCGGGGGGTCTTTGTTCACAGATACGCAGTATTTT; cdr3_aa: CASSYPYWASGGSLFTDTQYF
j_call: TRBJ2-2; v_call: TRBV28; d_call: -; clone_size: -; cdr3_nt: TGTGCCAGCAGTTTTTTGATTAAAGGGGCGGCCGGGGAGCTGTTTTTT; cdr3_aa: CASSFLIKGAAGELFF
j_call: TRBJ2-2; v_call: TRBV19; d_call: -; clone_size: few; cdr3_nt: TGTGCCAGTAGAATGAGCGGGGAGCTGTTTTTT; cdr3_aa: CASRMSGELFF
j_call: TRBJ1-2; v_call: TRBV7-2; d_call: TRBD1; clone_size: many; cdr3_nt: TGTGCCAGCAGCTCCAGGGGGACAGGGGCCGGCTATGGCTACACCTTC; cdr3_aa: CASSSRGTGAGYGYTF
j_call: TRBJ2-3; v_call: TRBV29-1; d_call: TRBD2; clone_size: few; cdr3_nt: TGCAGCGTTGGGGACTACTGGGATACGCAGTATTTT; cdr3_aa: CSVGDYWDTQYF
j_call: TRBJ1-4; v_call: TRBV28; d_call: -; clone_size: many; cdr3_nt: TGTGCCAGCAGTTATCCGGGCCAACCAACTAATGAAAAACTGTTTTTT; cdr3_aa: CASSYPGQPTNEKLFF
j_call: TRBJ2-1; v_call: TRBV28; d_call: -; clone_size: many; cdr3_nt: TGTGCCAGCAGGGGTAATGGAAATGAGCAGTTCTTC; cdr3_aa: CASRGNGNEQFF
j_call: TRBJ1-5; v_call: TRBV28; d_call: -; clone_size: many; cdr3_nt: TGTGCCAGCAGTTGGGGCCCAGGGGTTAATCAGCCCCAGCATTTT; cdr3_aa: CASSWGPGVNQPQHF
j_call: TRBJ1-3; v_call: TRBV2; d_call: -; clone_size: -; cdr3_nt: TGTGCCAGCAGCAACCGGGAGATTAGCTCTGGAAACACCATATATTTT; cdr3_aa: CASSNREISSGNTIYF
j_call: TRBJ2-7; v_call: TRBV5-1; d_call: TRBD1; clone_size: few; cdr3_nt: TGCGCCAGCAGCTTGGCCTTAGGGACAGGGGGGATGGCCTACGAGCAGTACTTC; cdr3_aa: CASSLALGTGGMAYEQYF
j_call: TRBJ2-1; v_call: TRBV2; d_call: TRBD2; clone_size: many; cdr3_nt: TGTGCCAGCAGGGGGACTAGCGGGGGAGGTGGGCAGTTCTTC; cdr3_aa: CASRGTSGGGGQFF
j_call: TRBJ2-3; v_call: TRBV20-1; d_call: -; clone_size: many; cdr3_nt: TGCAGTGCTAGAGTCGGAGGCCCAAAGTATTTT; cdr3_aa: CSARVGGPKYF
j_call: TRBJ1-1; v_call: TRBV6-2/TRBV6-3; d_call: -; clone_size: many; cdr3_nt: TGTGCCAGCAAGGCGGGGCTTGACACTGAAGCTTTCTTT; cdr3_aa: CASKAGLDTEAFF
j_call: TRBJ1-5; v_call: TRBV6-2/TRBV6-3; d_call: -; clone_size: many; cdr3_nt: TGTGCCAGCAGTTACTCGGAGCCCCAGCATTTT; cdr3_aa: CASSYSEPQHF
j_call: TRBJ2-1; v_call: TRBV4-1; d_call: TRBD2; clone_size: many; cdr3_nt: TGCGCCAGCAGCCAGGATGGCTATGGGACTAGCGGTGACAATGAGCAGTTCTTC; cdr3_aa: CASSQDGYGTSGDNEQFF
j_call: TRBJ2-1; v_call: TRBV27; d_call: -; clone_size: few; cdr3_nt: TGTGCCAGCAGTTTAATTGGTGGGGGGGCCGCCGAACTGGAACTCTTC; cdr3_aa: CASSLIGGGAAELELF
j_call: TRBJ2-3; v_call: TRBV7-6; d_call: TRBD2; clone_size: many; cdr3_nt: TGTGCCAGCAGCTTAAATTTGATAGCGGGGGGTCTCACAGATACGCAGTATTTT; cdr3_aa: CASSLNLIAGGLTDTQYF
j_call: TRBJ2-1; v_call: TRBV5-1; d_call: TRBD2; clone_size: many; cdr3_nt: TGCGCCAGCAGCTGGGGGGCGGGAGGTGAGCAGTTCTTC; cdr3_aa: CASSWGAGGEQFF
j_call: TRBJ1-1; v_call: TRBV29-1; d_call: -; clone_size: -; cdr3_nt: TGCAGCGTTGTGGGTGGGGGTATGAACACTGAAGCTTTCTTT; cdr3_aa: CSVVGGGMNTEAFF
j_call: TRBJ2-1; v_call: TRBV20-1; d_call: -; clone_size: -; cdr3_nt: TGCAGTGCTAGAGCTCGGCCCGACAGATACAATGAGCAGTTCTTC; cdr3_aa: CSARARPDRYNEQFF
j_call: TRBJ1-2; v_call: TRBV20-1; d_call: TRBD1; clone_size: many; cdr3_nt: TGCAGTGCGGCGGACAGGGGAAGGTTCGGCTACACCTTC; cdr3_aa: CSAADRGRFGYTF
j_call: TRBJ1-3; v_call: TRBV29-1; d_call: -; clone_size: many; cdr3_nt: TGCAGCGTTTCAAATGGAGGACTTGGTATTAACACCATATATTTT; cdr3_aa: CSVSNGGLGINTIYF
j_call: TRBJ2-1; v_call: TRBV27; d_call: TRBD2; clone_size: many; cdr3_nt: TGTGCCAGCTTTGCGCTAGCGGGGGCGTACAATGAGCAGTTCTTC; cdr3_aa: CASFALAGAYNEQFF
j_call: TRBJ2-1; v_call: TRBV20-1; d_call: TRBD2; clone_size: many; cdr3_nt: TGCAGTGCTAGAACTAGCGGGAGATACAATGAGCAGTTCTTC; cdr3_aa: CSARTSGRYNEQFF
j_call: TRBJ2-1; v_call: TRBV12-3/TRBV12-4; d_call: TRBD2; clone_size: many; cdr3_nt: TGTGCCAGCAGTTTGGGACTAGCGGGGGGGGTAAATGAGCAGTTCTTC; cdr3_aa: CASSLGLAGGVNEQFF
j_call: TRBJ1-2; v_call: TRBV5-1; d_call: -; clone_size: many; cdr3_nt: TGCGCCAGCAGCCTAGACAGAGATGGCTACACCTTC; cdr3_aa: CASSLDRDGYTF
j_call: TRBJ2-5; v_call: TRBV2; d_call: -; clone_size: -; cdr3_nt: TGTGCCAGCAGTTGGGCCCAAGAGACCCAGTACTTC; cdr3_aa: CASSWAQETQYF
j_call: TRBJ2-1; v_call: TRBV7-2; d_call: -; clone_size: many; cdr3_nt: TGTGCCAGCAGCCAAACATTACAGGGATCCTATGAGCAGTTCTTC; cdr3_aa: CASSQTLQGSYEQFF
j_call: TRBJ1-2; v_call: TRBV7-3; d_call: -; clone_size: -; cdr3_nt: TGTGCCAGCAGCCAGAGGGTGTGGGTTACAGAAAACTATGGCTACACCTTC; cdr3_aa: CASSQRVWVTENYGYTF
j_call: TRBJ2-3; v_call: TRBV29-1; d_call: -; clone_size: once; cdr3_nt: TGCAGCGTTAAATCCGTCCTTGGGGATACGCAGTATTTT; cdr3_aa: CSVKSVLGDTQYF
j_call: TRBJ2-2; v_call: TRBV4-1; d_call: -; clone_size: once; cdr3_nt: TGCGCCAGTCAAACAGGTTTGAACACCGGGGAGCTGTTTTTT; cdr3_aa: CASQTGLNTGELFF
j_call: TRBJ2-5; v_call: TRBV5-1; d_call: -; clone_size: many; cdr3_nt: TGCGCCAGCAGCTTAACGGGTGGCCCCCAAGAGACCCAGTACTTC; cdr3_aa: CASSLTGGPQETQYF
j_call: TRBJ1-1; v_call: TRBV15; d_call: -; clone_size: many; cdr3_nt: TGTGCCACCAGCCCCGGACACCCGAACACTGAAGCTTTCTTT; cdr3_aa: CATSPGHPNTEAFF
j_call: TRBJ1-2; v_call: TRBV12-3/TRBV12-4; d_call: TRBD1; clone_size: many; cdr3_nt: TGTGCCAGCAGTGGGGACAGGACCCTCTATGGCTACACCTTC; cdr3_aa: CASSGDRTLYGYTF
j_call: TRBJ2-3; v_call: TRBV5-1; d_call: TRBD2; clone_size: -; cdr3_nt: TGCGCCAGCAGACGACTAGCGGGGGGGATGGATACGCAGTATTTT; cdr3_aa: CASRRLAGGMDTQYF
j_call: TRBJ1-1; v_call: TRBV6-2/TRBV6-3; d_call: -; clone_size: few; cdr3_nt: TGTGCCAGCAGTTCAACGTGGTACACTGAAGCTTTCTTT; cdr3_aa: CASSSTWYTEAFF
j_call: TRBJ2-5; v_call: TRBV28; d_call: TRBD1; clone_size: many; cdr3_nt: TGTGCCAGCAGTTGGGACTCAGGGGGCTTGAGAGAGACCCAGTACTTC; cdr3_aa: CASSWDSGGLRETQYF
j_call: TRBJ1-3; v_call: TRBV7-2; d_call: -; clone_size: many; cdr3_nt: TGTGCCAGCAGCCCAGTAAGGGCTGGAAACACCATATATTTT; cdr3_aa: CASSPVRAGNTIYF
j_call: TRBJ1-1; v_call: TRBV6-5; d_call: -; clone_size: many; cdr3_nt: TGTGCCAGCAGTTCCCTACAGTGGAACACTGAAGCTTTCTTT; cdr3_aa: CASSSLQWNTEAFF
j_call: TRBJ2-1; v_call: TRBV27; d_call: -; clone_size: -; cdr3_nt: TGTGCCAGCAGTGGCACCTTGGGGCAGTTCTTC; cdr3_aa: CASSGTLGQFF
j_call: TRBJ1-2; v_call: TRBV7-2; d_call: -; clone_size: many; cdr3_nt: TGTGCCAGCAGCTTAGGGTCTTCCTATGGCTACACCTTC; cdr3_aa: CASSLGSSYGYTF
j_call: TRBJ2-2; v_call: TRBV7-2; d_call: -; clone_size: many; cdr3_nt: TGTGCCAGCAGCTTAGGGACTGGGAACACCGGGGAGCTGTTTTTT; cdr3_aa: CASSLGTGNTGELFF
j_call: TRBJ1-4; v_call: TRBV18; d_call: -; clone_size: few; cdr3_nt: TGTGCCAGCTCGCCGGACACCTCTCATAAAGGAGGGGATGAAAAACTGTTTTTT; cdr3_aa: CASSPDTSHKGGDEKLFF